The 17 T cell receptor beta chains given below trace back to one sample, sequenced in a study of beta chain features in type 1 diabetes. General observations from the study: Shorter TCRB CDR3s, moderately but significantly so, marked every one of the four CD4+ subsets in Type 1 diabetes patients.

Their target antigens are unknown. Reverse transcribing all isolated RNA meant expressed TCRB transcripts were sequenced. The method was immunoSEQ multiplex PCR; TCRdb's version includes in-frame clones alone and lacks a portion of them. The sample has about 740,000 clones; 10% to 15% are singletons. Sequenced input: naive CD4+ T cells from blood. Receptors were obtained from a man aged 18 to 35 with type 1 diabetes.

In its sample, this clone was seen a few times. The V and J genes are TRBV7-8 and TRBJ2-1; D is uncertain. From germline, CDR1 is SGHVS and CDR2 FQNEAQ. CDR3 length: 12 residues. With 2 bases removed from V and 8 bases from J, the gap between germline ends came to 7 bases. CDR3 nucleotides: TGTGCCAGCAGCTTATTAGGCTATGAGCAGTTCTTC. Translation: CASSLLGYEQFF. Based on the CDR3 plus reference TRBV7-8 and TRBJ2-1, the full variable domain is GAGVSQSPRYKVAKRGQDVALRCDPISGHVSLFWYQQALGQGPEFLTYFQNEAQLDKSGLPSDRFFAERPEGSVSTLKIQRTQQEDSAVYLCASSLLGYEQFFGPGTRLTVL.

This chain links TRBV10-3 with TRBJ2-1; the match to TRBD1 covers 10 bases. The CDR3 spans 14 residues. The junction had 6 bases not matched to a gene; V was cut back by 7 bases and J by 6 bases. From germline, CDR1 is ENHRY and CDR2 SYGVKD. The CDR3 reads CAITDRGWSNEQFF. In DNA form, the CDR3 reads TGTGCCATCACGGACAGGGGGTGGAGCAATGAGCAGTTCTTC.

The chain couples TRBV4-1 to TRBJ1-1, with no clear D. The germline V gene encodes CDR1 MGHRA and CDR2 YSYEKL. Trimming cost V 6 bases and J 4 bases, with 15 bases left between them. The CDR3 extends over 14 amino acids. The CDR3 sequence is CASRPTDTVTEAFF. CDR3 bases: TGCGCCAGCAGACCAACTGACACCGTCACTGAAGCTTTCTTT.

J is TRBJ1-4 and V is TRBV5-4; the D is unclear. The length of the CDR3 is 11 residues. Trimming removed 0 bases from V and 7 bases from J, with 1 base in between. The germline CDR1 and CDR2 sequences are SGHNT and YYREEE (reference sequence). CDR3 protein: CASSLGEKLFF. The CDR3 coding sequence is TGTGCCAGCAGCTTGGGTGAAAAACTGTTTTTT.

This clone has only a few counts. V is TRBV7-9 and J is TRBJ2-5; D remains ambiguous. Germline CDR1 and CDR2: SEHNR and FQNEAQ (reference sequence). This CDR3 is built from 15 residues. The ends were cut back, 1 base at V and 0 bases at J, with 9 bases in the middle. Here the CDR3 reads CASSLVMGNQETQYF. CDR3 DNA: TGTGCCAGCAGCTTAGTGATGGGCAACCAAGAGACCCAGTACTTC. Combining the CDR3 with reference TRBV7-9 and TRBJ2-5 gives the whole variable domain DTGVSQNPRHKITKRGQNVTFRCDPISEHNRLYWYRQTLGQGPEFLTYFQNEAQLEKSRLLSDRFSAERPKGSFSTLEIQRTEQGDSAMYLCASSLVMGNQETQYFGPGTRLLVL.

This clone was observed a few times. The V call is TRBV6-5, the J call TRBJ2-3; unclear D gene. This CDR3 contains 13 residues. Trimming took off 6 bases at V and 6 bases at J, with 13 bases between the two ends. Germline V gene lookup returns CDR1 MNHEY and CDR2 SVGAGI. The CDR3 is CASRPSLKDTQYF. CDR3 nucleotides: TGTGCCAGCAGGCCGAGCCTGAAGGATACGCAGTATTTT.

Points on this clone: This sample also contains other DNA sequences that code for the same CDR3. CDR3 in DNA: TGTGCCAGCAGTGCCGGGACAGGGAGTTACGAGCAGTACTTC. Its protein is CASSAGTGSYEQYF. This sequence joins TRBV2 and TRBJ2-7; 9 bases are a match to TRBD1. V shed 4 bases and J 4 bases; nucleotides not matched to a gene: 5. Per the germline V gene, CDR1 is SNHLY and CDR2 is FYNNEI. The CDR3 contains 14 residues.

The V call is TRBV30, the J call TRBJ1-5; TRBD1 matches 8 bases. Germline V gene sequence: CDR1 GTSNPN, CDR2 SVGIG (reference sequence). The V segment lost 0 bases and the J segment 6 bases; nucleotides outside the gene matches: 10. The CDR3 spans 16 residues. The CDR3 here is CAWSVPPGGGGQPQHF. CDR3 bases: TGTGCCTGGAGTGTACCCCCAGGGGGCGGCGGTCAGCCCCAGCATTTT.

The chain is built from TRBV4-1 and TRBJ1-4; D not resolved. Germline CDR1 and CDR2: MGHRA and YSYEKL. V gave up 5 bases and J gave up 1 base, with 8 bases separating them. The CDR3 contains 14 residues. The CDR3 loop reads CASSGDGTNEKLFF. The CDR3 nucleotides read TGCGCCAGCAGCGGCGACGGAACTAATGAAAAACTGTTTTTT.

The DNA for the CDR3 is TGTGCCAGCAGCAGAGGCTCCTACGAGCAGTACTTC. Translated, it gives CASSRGSYEQYF. The V and J genes are TRBV14 and TRBJ2-7; D unclear. The CDR3 is made up of 12 amino acids. CDR1 and CDR2 from the germline V gene are SGHDN and FVKESK. The ends were cut back, 5 bases at V and 0 bases at J, with 5 bases in the middle.

This clone occurred a few times. The sample holds other DNA sequences that translate to the same CDR3. The chain couples TRBV30 to TRBJ1-1; a weak D match, TRBD1 (5 bases). The length of the CDR3 is 11 residues. The V end was cut by 1 base, the J end by 8 bases, with 8 bases between. Germline CDR1 reads GTSNPN; CDR2 reads SVGIG (reference sequence). The CDR3 region is CAWSGRGEAFF. DNA for the CDR3: TGTGCCTGGAGTGGGAGGGGAGAAGCTTTCTTT.

This clone appeared once. This CDR3 is CASSSGILLETQYF. The CDR3 DNA reads as TGTGCCAGCAGTAGCGGGATCCTCCTGGAGACCCAGTACTTC. The V and J genes are TRBV6-1 and TRBJ2-5, with 7 bases lining up with TRBD2. CDR1 MNHNS and CDR2 SASEGT come from the germline V gene. The CDR3 contains 14 residues. V lost 5 bases to trimming and J lost 5 bases; unmatched junction nucleotides: 8.

This clone came up a few times. The CDR3 region is CASSHTSGPGDTQYF. For the CDR3, the DNA is TGTGCCAGCAGCCATACTAGCGGGCCTGGGGATACGCAGTATTTT. This rearrangement joins TRBV28 to TRBJ2-3; 9 bases agree with TRBD2. CDR3 size: 15 residues. The V segment lost 6 bases and the J segment 6 bases; nucleotides outside the gene matches: 10. The germline gives CDR1 MDHEN, CDR2 SYDVKM.

The chain couples TRBV5-6 to TRBJ2-1, with 13 bases fitting TRBD2. The CDR3 runs 16 residues. With 3 bases clipped from V and 9 bases from J, the junction kept 9 bases outside the gene matches. CDR1 and CDR2 from the germline V gene are SGHDT and YYEEEE. This CDR3 reads CASSSLTSGGAGEQFF. CDR3 nucleotide sequence: TGTGCCAGCAGCTCCTTAACTAGCGGGGGGGCCGGTGAGCAGTTCTTC.

This clone was counted a few times. The chain is built from TRBV7-9 and TRBJ1-6; D gene unclear. The V end was cut by 2 bases, the J end by 5 bases, with 13 bases between. Looked up from germline, CDR1 is SEHNR and CDR2 is FQNEAQ (reference sequence). The CDR3 covers 16 residues. The CDR3 spells CASSLSSIDDNSPLHF. CDR3 DNA sequence: TGTGCCAGCAGCTTATCGTCCATTGACGATAATTCACCCCTCCACTTT. The variable domain in full, completed from reference TRBV7-9 and TRBJ1-6, reads DTGVSQNPRHKITKRGQNVTFRCDPISEHNRLYWYRQTLGQGPEFLTYFQNEAQLEKSRLLSDRFSAERPKGSFSTLEIQRTEQGDSAMYLCASSLSSIDDNSPLHFGNGTRLTVT.

The rearrangement uses TRBV15 and TRBJ1-2; D gene uncertain. V shed 5 bases and J shed 6 bases, with 7 bases lying between them. Germline V gene data show CDR1 as LNHNV and CDR2 as YYDKDF (reference sequence). This CDR3 has 11 residues. The CDR3 here is CATSEGHGYTF. CDR3 DNA sequence: TGTGCCACCAGCGAGGGCCATGGCTACACCTTC.

In this sample, this clone turned up many times. Relative to the germline gene, one junction end is altered; a read error may explain this. The chain is built from TRBV6-4 and TRBJ2-1; 13 bases fit TRBD2. Germline assignment: CDR1 MRHNA and CDR2 SNTAGT. The CDR3 is 14 amino acids. CDR3 sequence: CASRTPGTSGVLVF. The CDR3 DNA is TGTGCCAGCAGGACCCCCGGGACTAGCGGGGTCCTAGTCTTC.